A single sample is the source of the 14 T cell receptor beta chains below, sequenced in a study of cytomegalovirus exposure and HLA in healthy donors. The primer mix had 60 Vbeta and 13 Jbeta primers. Repertoires were generated with immunoSEQ multiplex PCR, while TCRdb's copy carries only in-frame clones and drops some. The top ten hold 1% to 1.5% of the sample, which has about 160,000 clones, over 70% seen once. The sequenced sample was PBMCs. Receptor source: a boy younger than 10 in good health and CMV-seronegative.

The chain has TRBV4-3 and TRBJ1-1; 10 nucleotides match TRBD1. The J segment lost 5 bases and the V segment lost 0 bases, leaving 6 bases of the junction unmatched. CDR3 length equals 16 residues. The germline CDR1 and CDR2 sequences are LGHNA and YSLEER. In nucleotides, the CDR3 is TGCGCCAGCAGCCAAGATAGAGGACAGGGGGGGACTGAAGCTTTCTTT. Residues: CASSQDRGQGGTEAFF.

This chain connects TRBV7-9 to TRBJ2-7; the D gene is possibly TRBD2 (5 bases). Between the trimmed V and J ends, which lost 8 bases and 0 bases, there was a span of 8 bases. Germline V lookup: CDR1 SEHNR, CDR2 FQNEAQ (reference sequence). The CDR3 extends over 12 amino acids. Here the CDR3 DNA reads TGTGCCAGCGGGAGTATCTCCTACGAGCAGTACTTC. Translating it yields CASGSISYEQYF.

The sample holds one count of this clone. The rearrangement joins TRBV2 to TRBJ2-5; a possible D gene is TRBD2 (6 bases). CDR3 size: 13 residues. Germline V gene lookup returns CDR1 SNHLY and CDR2 FYNNEI. The germline V and J ends were trimmed by 4 bases and 5 bases, with 11 bases remaining between them. CDR3 in DNA: TGTGCCAGCAGTGGCCCTGGGACTGAGACCCAGTACTTC. Its translation: CASSGPGTETQYF.

This chain joins TRBV5-4 and TRBJ2-1; a possible D gene is TRBD1 (5 bases). V dropped 6 bases and J dropped 7 bases, with 11 bases sitting between them. The CDR3 totals 12 residues. Germline V gene sequence: CDR1 SGHNT, CDR2 YYREEE (reference sequence). The CDR3 DNA sequence: TGTGCCAGCACCTTCTCAGGGAATGAGCAGTTCTTC. Amino acid sequence: CASTFSGNEQFF.

Only a few counts were recorded for this clone. The chain combines TRBV7-2 with TRBJ1-1; possible D gene TRBD1, 6 bases. This CDR3 has 13 residues. Germline-derived CDR1 and CDR2 are SGHTA and FQGNSA. Trimming removed 5 bases at V and 3 bases at J, with 10 bases between. Here the CDR3 DNA reads TGTGCCAGCAGCAGGTCAGGGGACACTGAAGCTTTCTTT. As protein: CASSRSGDTEAFF.

The sample holds one count of this clone. This chain links TRBV13 with TRBJ2-2; TRBD1 is a possible D gene (5 bases). Germline-derived CDR1 and CDR2 are PRHDT and FYEKMQ (reference sequence). The CDR3 consists of 16 residues. Trimming cost V 2 bases and J 0 bases, with 10 bases left between them. The CDR3 sequence: CASSLRQSSNTGELFF. DNA for the CDR3: TGTGCCAGCAGCTTACGACAGAGCTCGAACACCGGGGAGCTGTTTTTT.

The chain recombines TRBV11-2 with TRBJ2-5; 7 bases align to TRBD2. Germline loops: CDR1 SGHAT, CDR2 FQNNGV. After removal of 7 bases from V and 2 bases from J, the junction contained 4 bases not matched to a gene. The CDR3 is made up of 13 amino acids. The CDR3 loop is CASTPSGQETQYF. The CDR3 DNA sequence: TGTGCCAGCACCCCTAGCGGTCAAGAGACCCAGTACTTC.

The CDR3 sequence is CASSRTSGGAGVTDTQYF. In DNA, the CDR3 is TGTGCCAGTAGCCGGACTAGCGGGGGGGCAGGAGTCACAGATACGCAGTATTTT. The gene calls are TRBV19 and TRBJ2-3; 15 bases align to TRBD2. The CDR3 is 18 amino acids. Germline CDR1 reads LNHDA; CDR2 reads SQIVND (reference sequence). With 6 bases clipped from V and 2 bases from J, the junction kept 9 bases outside the gene matches.

The rearrangement joins TRBV9 to TRBJ2-1; tentatively, D is TRBD2 (6 bases). The germline CDR1 and CDR2 sequences are SGDLS and YYNGEE. This CDR3 comprises 14 residues. V gave up 3 bases and J gave up 3 bases, with 10 bases separating them. The CDR3 region has the DNA TGTGCCAGCAGCGAAAGCGGGTTCTACAATGAGCAGTTCTTC. The encoded protein is CASSESGFYNEQFF.

The chain carries TRBV4-1 and TRBJ2-3; 8 nucleotides line up with TRBD2. V lost 0 bases, J lost 4 bases, and 12 bases stayed unmatched. CDR1 and CDR2 (germline): MGHRA, YSYEKL. The CDR3 is made up of 18 amino acids. CDR3 in amino acids: CASSQDPPGGARSDTQYF. The CDR3 DNA is TGCGCCAGCAGCCAAGATCCGCCCGGGGGGGCCAGGTCAGATACGCAGTATTTT.

V is TRBV27 and J is TRBJ1-3; D remains unclear. The CDR3 is 16 residues long. Germline values: CDR1 MNHEY, CDR2 SMNVEV (reference sequence). V gave up 5 bases and J gave up 0 bases, with 14 bases separating them. The DNA of the CDR3 is TGTGCCAGCAGTCCTCGCGCGGGCTTCTCTGGAAACACCATATATTTT. Residues: CASSPRAGFSGNTIYF.

The rearrangement links TRBV5-8 to TRBJ1-6, with a possible D match to TRBD1 (5 bases). V gave up 1 base and J gave up 0 bases, with 17 bases separating them. Germline CDR1 and CDR2: SGHTS and YDEGEE. The CDR3 runs to 19 residues. The DNA of the CDR3 is TGTGCCAGCAGCTTGCCTATGTGGGAGGGGAGCTCCTATAATTCACCCCTCCACTTT. This encodes CASSLPMWEGSSYNSPLHF.

The chain combines TRBV11-3 with TRBJ2-5, with a tentative D call TRBD1 (5 bases). Germline CDR1 SGHNT, CDR2 YENEEA. The CDR3 has 13 residues. V shed 5 bases and J shed 2 bases, with 9 bases lying between them. The CDR3 DNA sequence: TGTGCCAGCAGCCTGCGACAGCAAGAGACCCAGTACTTC. As protein: CASSLRQQETQYF.

This clone came up once. The V call is TRBV20-1, the J call TRBJ2-5; 7 positions match TRBD1. CDR1 and CDR2 (germline): DFQATT, SNEGSKA (reference sequence). Trimming removed 3 bases from V and 7 bases from J; junction bases left unmatched: 2. This CDR3 contains 11 residues. This CDR3 is CSASDRATQYF. For the CDR3, the DNA is TGCAGTGCTAGCGACAGGGCGACCCAGTACTTC.